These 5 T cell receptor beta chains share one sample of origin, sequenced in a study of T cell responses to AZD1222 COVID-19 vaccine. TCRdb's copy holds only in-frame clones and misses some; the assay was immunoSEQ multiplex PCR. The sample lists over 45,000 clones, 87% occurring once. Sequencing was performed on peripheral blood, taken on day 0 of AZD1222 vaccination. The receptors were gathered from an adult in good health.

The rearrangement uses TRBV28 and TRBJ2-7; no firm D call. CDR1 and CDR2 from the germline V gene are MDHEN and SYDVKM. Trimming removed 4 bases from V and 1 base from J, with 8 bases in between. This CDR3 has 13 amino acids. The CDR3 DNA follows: TGTGCCAGCAGTTACGACGGTTCCTACGAGCAGTACTTC. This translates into CASSYDGSYEQYF.

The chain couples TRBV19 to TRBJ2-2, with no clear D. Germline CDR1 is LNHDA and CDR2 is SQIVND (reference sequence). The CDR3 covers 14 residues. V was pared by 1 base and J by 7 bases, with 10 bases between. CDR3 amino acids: CASSIVSARGELFF. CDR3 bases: TGTGCCAGTAGTATAGTGTCCGCGCGCGGGGAGCTGTTTTTT.

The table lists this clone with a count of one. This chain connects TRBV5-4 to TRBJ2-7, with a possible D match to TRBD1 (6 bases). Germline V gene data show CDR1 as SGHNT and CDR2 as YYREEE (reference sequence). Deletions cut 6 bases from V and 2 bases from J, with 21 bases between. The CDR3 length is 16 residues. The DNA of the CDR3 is TGTGCCAGCACCCTGGGGTCCGGGACAAGGACCTACGAGCAGTACTTC. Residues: CASTLGSGTRTYEQYF.

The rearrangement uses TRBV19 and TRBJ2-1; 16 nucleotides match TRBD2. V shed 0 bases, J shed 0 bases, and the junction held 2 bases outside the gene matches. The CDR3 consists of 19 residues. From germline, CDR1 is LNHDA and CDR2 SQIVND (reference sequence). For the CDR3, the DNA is TGTGCCAGTAGTATAGATGGGACTAGCGGGGGGGGCTCCTACAATGAGCAGTTCTTC. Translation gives CASSIDGTSGGGSYNEQFF. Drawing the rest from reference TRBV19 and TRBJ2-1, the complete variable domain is DGGITQSPKYLFRKEGQNVTLSCEQNLNHDAMYWYRQDPGQGLRLIYYSQIVNDFQKGDIAEGYSVSREKKESFPLTVTSAQKNPTAFYLCASSIDGTSGGGSYNEQFFGPGTRLTVL.

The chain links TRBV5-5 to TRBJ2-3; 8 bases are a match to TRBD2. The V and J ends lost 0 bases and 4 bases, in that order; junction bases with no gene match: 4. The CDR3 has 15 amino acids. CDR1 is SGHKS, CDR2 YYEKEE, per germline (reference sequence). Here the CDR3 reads CASSLDGREADTQYF. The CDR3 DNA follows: TGTGCCAGCAGCTTGGACGGGAGGGAGGCAGATACGCAGTATTTT.